Sequencing of this T cell receptor (beta chain) was carried out in a study of T cells after yellow fever vaccination. Overall study findings and caveats: Post-booster samples contained most primary-vaccination clones (approximately 95% CD4, approximately 88% CD8). One caveat is that FACS-sorted repertoires could contain abundant clonotypes contaminating from the bulk population.

TCRdb reprocessed the 5' RACE reads via MiXCR and lists one record per CDR3 protein. The data show some 48,000 distinct CDR3 sequences, about 6.3% seen once. Deletions cut 2 bases from V and 2 bases from J, with 12 bases between. The CDR3 has 16 amino acids. Germline lookup yields CDR1 LGHNA and CDR2 YSLEER. This clonotype has a count of ten or more. The chain recombines TRBV4-3 with TRBJ2-2; D gene ambiguous. The sequencing here drew on PBMCs, either bulk or a sorted T-cell subset (CD4+, CD8+, memory, or dextramer-sorted; not recorded which), taken 45 days after the yellow fever booster vaccination. The TCR was taken from a man aged 25-45 years who received the YFV17D yellow fever vaccine. The CDR3 DNA is TGCGCCAGCAGCCAAAGCTTAGGCTTTAACACCGGGGAGCTGTTTTTT. It is translated as CASSQSLGFNTGELFF.